These 14 T cell receptor beta chains came from one sample sequenced in a study of CD8+CD57+ T cells in acquired aplastic anemia (dated by TCRdb to 2017 to 2018). Sequencing was carried out with an Illumina HiSeq 2000. TCR beta VDJ combination and CDR3 sequence profiling used genomic DNA as the template. TCRdb reran the public reads through fastp at Q25 and MiXCR, keeping productive beta chains. Rows are unified per CDR3 protein, each entry keeping the most common DNA and genes. This sample lists roughly 300,000 distinct CDR3 sequences; around 60% were detected once. In total, the top ten clones hold 7.5% to 9% of the sample. The specimen was sorted CD4+, CD8+, or CD8+CD57+ T cells (not recorded which) from PBMCs. Source of these receptors: a human donor with severe aplastic anemia or a healthy control (not recorded which).

The rearrangement links TRBV7-3 to TRBJ2-1; 9 bases map to TRBD1. This CDR3 comprises 13 residues. J gave up 4 bases and V 11 bases, and 6 bases lay outside the gene matches. Germline V gene lookup returns CDR1 SGHTA and CDR2 FQGTGA. CDR3 sequence reads: CASGTGIYNEQFF. The CDR3 region has the DNA TGTGCCTCCGGGACAGGGATTTACAATGAGCAGTTCTTC. Filled out from reference TRBV7-3 and TRBJ2-1, the complete variable domain reads GAGVSQTPSNKVTEKGKYVELRCDPISGHTALYWYRQSLGQGPEFLIYFQGTGAADDSGLPNDRFFAVRPEGSVSTLKIQRTERGDSAVYLCASGTGIYNEQFFGPGTRLTVL.

V gene TRBV20-1 combines with J gene TRBJ2-5, with a possible D match to TRBD2 (6 bases). There are 14 residues in the CDR3. Germline V gene sequence: CDR1 DFQATT, CDR2 SNEGSKA (reference sequence). The ends were cut back, 5 bases at V and 9 bases at J, with 22 bases in the middle. The CDR3 bases are TGCAGTGCTGCGGGGTTTGTAGGCAATCAGCCCCAGTACTTC. This sequence encodes CSAAGFVGNQPQYF.

This clonotype is a singleton in its sample. The V and J genes are TRBV19 and TRBJ1-6; D is ambiguous. The CDR3 spans 12 residues. Germline CDR1 LNHDA, CDR2 SQIVND (reference sequence). Trimming shortened V by 5 bases and J by 11 bases, and 10 bases separated the two germline ends. The CDR3 DNA reads as TGTGCCAGTAGTGGACTAAATCCACCCCTCCACTTT. Translation: CASSGLNPPLHF.

This clonotype was observed many times. The rearrangement joins TRBV7-9 to TRBJ1-5; TRBD1 agrees at 9 bases. This CDR3 comprises 14 residues. The germline gives CDR1 SEHNR, CDR2 FQNEAQ (reference sequence). V dropped 1 base and J dropped 7; count of bases not matched to a gene: 2. As DNA, the CDR3 is TGTGCCAGCAGCTTAGACAGGGGGCCCCAGCCCCAGCATTTT. Translating gives CASSLDRGPQPQHF.

The V and J genes are TRBV7-3 and TRBJ1-2; 9 positions agree with TRBD1. After removal of 5 bases from V and 7 bases from J, the junction contained 11 bases not matched to a gene. The CDR3 consists of 15 residues. Looked up from germline, CDR1 is SGHTA and CDR2 is FQGTGA. The CDR3 reads CASSPRGQGSGGYTF. The CDR3 coding sequence is TGTGCCAGCAGCCCGCGGGGACAGGGTTCGGGTGGCTACACCTTC.

The chain uses TRBV19 and TRBJ2-7; no reliable D call. Between the trimmed V and J ends, which lost 5 bases and 3 bases, there was a span of 5 bases. CDR3 length: 11 residues. Germline CDR1 reads LNHDA; CDR2 reads SQIVND (reference sequence). As DNA, the CDR3 is TGTGCCAGTAGTGGGTTCTACGAGCAGTACTTC. Translating it yields CASSGFYEQYF. The full variable domain, with the rest looked up from reference TRBV19 and TRBJ2-7, is DGGITQSPKYLFRKEGQNVTLSCEQNLNHDAMYWYRQDPGQGLRLIYYSQIVNDFQKGDIAEGYSVSREKKESFPLTVTSAQKNPTAFYLCASSGFYEQYFGPGTRLTVT.

This clonotype has just a few counts. The CDR3 does not end in the conserved phenylalanine or tryptophan, so this is likely a read error. The chain recombines TRBV5-1 with TRBJ2-1; the match to TRBD2 covers 11 bases. The CDR3 is 15 amino acids. V shed 2 bases, J shed 10 bases, and the junction held 8 bases outside the gene matches. Germline CDR1 is SGHRS and CDR2 is YFSETQ. In DNA form, the CDR3 reads TGCGCCAGCAGCTTATTTAGCGGGAGGGGTTACGAGCAGTTCTGC. This encodes CASSLFSGRGYEQFC.

This rearrangement joins TRBV20-1 to TRBJ2-7; 14 nucleotides align to TRBD2. Germline CDR1 reads DFQATT; CDR2 reads SNEGSKA (reference sequence). Trimming removed 3 bases from V and 2 bases from J; junction bases left unmatched: 3. The CDR3 covers 15 residues. The CDR3 is CSARGTSGGAYEQYF. CDR3 DNA sequence: TGCAGTGCTAGGGGGACTAGCGGGGGAGCCTACGAGCAGTACTTC.

This clonotype showed up just once. The chain links TRBV6-4 to TRBJ2-7; D is unresolved. Germline V gives CDR1 MRHNA, CDR2 SNTAGT. This CDR3 comprises 13 residues. The V end lost 6 bases, the J end lost 2 bases, and 11 bases lay between the germline ends. DNA for the CDR3: TGTGCCAGCAGGGGCGGAATCACCTACGAGCAGTACTTC. This encodes CASRGGITYEQYF.

The chain uses TRBV12-3 or TRBV12-4 and TRBJ1-6; unclear D gene. This CDR3 is 13 amino acids long. Trimming left V 3 bases short and J 8 bases short, with 8 bases between. CDR3 DNA: TGTGCCAGCAGTTTGCTTGCCTATTCACCCCTCCACTTT. The encoded protein is CASSLLAYSPLHF.

The chain combines TRBV28 with TRBJ1-6; D is uncertain. The CDR3 is 17 amino acids. The germline gives CDR1 MDHEN, CDR2 SYDVKM. V dropped 2 bases and J dropped 2 bases, with 13 bases sitting between them. The CDR3 region has the DNA TGTGCCAGCAGTTTACCCCACCCAGCCGCCTATAATTCACCCCTCCACTTT. Amino acids: CASSLPHPAAYNSPLHF.

The chain joins TRBV20-1 to TRBJ1-5, with 8 bases identical to TRBD1. CDR3 size: 15 residues. V lost 2 bases to trimming and J lost 3 bases; unmatched junction nucleotides: 6. The V gene's germline CDR1 is DFQATT and CDR2 SNEGSKA (reference sequence). DNA of the CDR3: TGCAGTGCTAGATCCGGACAGGGTCACAATCAGCCCCAGCATTTT. Encoded protein: CSARSGQGHNQPQHF.

This clonotype was seen repeatedly, ten times or more. V is TRBV5-1 and J is TRBJ1-2; D not resolved. The length of the CDR3 is 13 residues. V shed 4 bases and J shed 4 bases, with 11 bases lying between them. Germline CDR1 is SGHRS and CDR2 is YFSETQ. CDR3 in DNA: TGCGCCAGCAGCCCAGAGTCCGCCTATGGCTACACCTTC. It codes for CASSPESAYGYTF.

The CDR3, as DNA: TGTGCCAGCAGACGGGCGGAAGGGCCTCCGGGGACCCAGTACTTC. Its protein product is CASRRAEGPPGTQYF. This sequence joins TRBV7-9 and TRBJ2-5, with D unclear. V lost 6 bases and J 7 bases, leaving 21 bases between the germline ends. This CDR3 has 15 residues. Germline V gene data show CDR1 as SEHNR and CDR2 as FQNEAQ (reference sequence).